The T cell receptor beta chain described here comes from a study of blood T cell repertoires in COVID-19. At the level of the study: The United States, Italy and Spain were the sources of the acute and convalescent COVID-19 samples.

The age range of participants was about 18 to 95 years, with residence in under 25 US areas. Cohort placement rested on clinical history that participants reported themselves. Two negative PCRs, clearance, or symptom resolution characterized the recovered Cohort 3 donors. Profiling relied on immunoSEQ multiplex PCR, and the TCRdb table lists in-frame clones only, not all of them. The sample holds around 400,000 clones; over 85% are singletons and the top ten take 1.5% to 2%. CDR3 length: 13 amino acids. Trimming took 3 bases from V and 3 from J, leaving 9 bases between them. Germline-derived CDR1 and CDR2 are SGHVS and FQNEAQ.

The chain links TRBV7-8 to TRBJ2-7; unclear D gene. This sequence was found in a woman aged 25 to 45 who had recovered from COVID-19. The sample was PBMCs or T cells enriched from blood (not recorded which). The CDR3 spells CASSFEEDYEQYF. CDR3 bases: TGTGCCAGCAGCTTCGAAGAGGACTACGAGCAGTACTTC.